A selection of T cell receptor beta chains follows, all from one sample in a study of blood T cell repertoires in COVID-19. Assay: immunoSEQ multiplex PCR; the TCRdb copy retains only in-frame clones and omits some. This table holds approximately 150,000 clones, approximately 81% found once. Sequenced: peripheral blood. The receptors stem from a human donor with acute or convalescent COVID-19. The donor label of this sample is uncertain. Each CDR3 is given with its conserved first and last residue. The order of the fields is V gene, clone size, D gene, J gene, CDR3 protein, CDR3 DNA. The D gene is left open where the match is weak. Size tells how often a clone was seen (once, few, many) or the class of an expanded clone, and some rows leave it out.

v_call: TRBV2
clone_size: .
d_call: TRBD2
j_call: TRBJ2-3
cdr3_aa: CASNQWGGDTQYF
cdr3_nt: TGTGCCAGCAATCAATGGGGGGGAGATACGCAGTATTTT

v_call: TRBV23-1
clone_size: .
d_call: .
j_call: TRBJ1-3
cdr3_aa: CASSDSAFENTIYF
cdr3_nt: TGCGCCAGCAGTGACAGCGCCTTCGAGAACACCATATATTTT

v_call: TRBV10-3
clone_size: .
d_call: .
j_call: TRBJ1-1
cdr3_aa: CAISESRQGNTEAFF
cdr3_nt: TGTGCCATCAGTGAGTCCCGCCAGGGGAACACTGAAGCTTTCTTT

v_call: TRBV19
clone_size: .
d_call: .
j_call: TRBJ1-5
cdr3_aa: CASNLQGTPNQPQHF
cdr3_nt: TGTGCCAGTAACCTTCAGGGTACTCCCAATCAGCCCCAGCATTTT

v_call: TRBV28
clone_size: .
d_call: .
j_call: TRBJ1-1
cdr3_aa: CAILGAGVPNTEAFF
cdr3_nt: TGTGCCATCCTGGGGGCAGGGGTCCCTAACACTGAAGCTTTCTTT

v_call: TRBV19
clone_size: .
d_call: TRBD1
j_call: TRBJ2-5
cdr3_aa: CASRPLQGDRETQYF
cdr3_nt: TGTGCCAGTAGGCCGCTGCAAGGGGACAGGGAGACCCAGTACTTC

v_call: TRBV29-1
clone_size: .
d_call: .
j_call: TRBJ2-2
cdr3_aa: CSVGQENTGELFF
cdr3_nt: TGCAGCGTTGGACAGGAGAACACCGGGGAGCTGTTTTTT

v_call: TRBV11-1
clone_size: .
d_call: .
j_call: TRBJ1-2
cdr3_aa: CASSLGRGLGYGYTF
cdr3_nt: TGTGCCAGCAGCTTAGGCCGGGGACTGGGCTATGGCTACACCTTC

v_call: TRBV6-5
clone_size: .
d_call: .
j_call: TRBJ1-2
cdr3_aa: CASSSLQVGGYTF
cdr3_nt: TGTGCCAGCAGTTCGCTACAGGTGGGCGGCTACACCTTC

v_call: TRBV5-4
clone_size: .
d_call: .
j_call: TRBJ1-4
cdr3_aa: CASSVGLTNEKLFF
cdr3_nt: TGTGCCAGCAGCGTCGGTTTAACTAATGAAAAACTGTTTTTT

v_call: TRBV6-2/TRBV6-3
clone_size: .
d_call: .
j_call: TRBJ1-4
cdr3_aa: CASSSEATATNEKLFF
cdr3_nt: TGTGCCAGCAGTAGTGAGGCGACAGCAACTAATGAAAAACTGTTTTTT

v_call: TRBV3-1/TRBV3-2
clone_size: .
d_call: TRBD1
j_call: TRBJ1-2
cdr3_aa: CASSPSEGAYPGYTF
cdr3_nt: TGTGCCAGCAGCCCATCGGAGGGGGCCTACCCTGGCTACACCTTC

v_call: TRBV7-3
clone_size: .
d_call: TRBD2
j_call: TRBJ2-5
cdr3_aa: CASSWTSGVQETQYF
cdr3_nt: TGTGCCAGCAGTTGGACTAGCGGGGTACAAGAGACCCAGTACTTC

v_call: TRBV10-3
clone_size: few
d_call: TRBD1
j_call: TRBJ2-7
cdr3_aa: CAISESGQGFRYF
cdr3_nt: TGTGCCATCAGTGAGTCGGGACAGGGTTTTCGGTACTTC

v_call: TRBV11-2
clone_size: .
d_call: .
j_call: TRBJ1-5
cdr3_aa: CASSLSGVAQPQHF
cdr3_nt: TGTGCCAGCAGCTTATCGGGGGTTGCTCAGCCCCAGCATTTT

v_call: TRBV5-4
clone_size: .
d_call: TRBD2
j_call: TRBJ2-1
cdr3_aa: CASTREGGTYNEQFF
cdr3_nt: TGTGCCAGCACTCGGGAGGGGGGGACCTACAATGAGCAGTTCTTC

v_call: TRBV19
clone_size: .
d_call: .
j_call: TRBJ1-5
cdr3_aa: CASSIGRYGDQPQHF
cdr3_nt: TGTGCCAGTAGTATAGGCAGATACGGAGATCAGCCCCAGCATTTT

v_call: TRBV24-1
clone_size: .
d_call: TRBD2
j_call: TRBJ2-3
cdr3_aa: CATGGTSGEADTQYF
cdr3_nt: TGTGCCACCGGGGGGACTAGCGGGGAAGCGGATACGCAGTATTTT

v_call: TRBV2
clone_size: .
d_call: .
j_call: TRBJ2-2
cdr3_aa: CASKGTPNTGELFF
cdr3_nt: TGTGCCAGCAAAGGGACACCGAACACCGGGGAGCTGTTTTTT

v_call: TRBV20-1
clone_size: .
d_call: .
j_call: TRBJ1-4
cdr3_aa: CSASRGMDEKLFF
cdr3_nt: TGCAGTGCTAGTCGAGGGATGGATGAAAAACTGTTTTTT

v_call: TRBV7-7
clone_size: .
d_call: TRBD2
j_call: TRBJ2-5
cdr3_aa: CASSPGLAGFQETQYF
cdr3_nt: TGTGCTAGCAGCCCTGGACTAGCGGGGTTCCAAGAGACCCAGTACTTC

v_call: TRBV18
clone_size: .
d_call: TRBD2
j_call: TRBJ2-5
cdr3_aa: CASSVAGGLQETQYF
cdr3_nt: TGTGCCAGCTCAGTCGCGGGAGGGTTGCAAGAGACCCAGTACTTC